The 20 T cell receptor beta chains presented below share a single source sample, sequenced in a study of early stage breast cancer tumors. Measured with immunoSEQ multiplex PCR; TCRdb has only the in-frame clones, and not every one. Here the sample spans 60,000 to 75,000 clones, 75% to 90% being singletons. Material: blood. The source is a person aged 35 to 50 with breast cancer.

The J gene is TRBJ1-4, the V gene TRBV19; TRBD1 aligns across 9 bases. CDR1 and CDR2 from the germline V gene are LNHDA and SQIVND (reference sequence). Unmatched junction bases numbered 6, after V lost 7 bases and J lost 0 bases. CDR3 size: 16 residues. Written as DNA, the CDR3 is TGTGCCAGTAAGGGGACAGGGTACGCAACTAATGAAAAACTGTTTTTT. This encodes CASKGTGYATNEKLFF. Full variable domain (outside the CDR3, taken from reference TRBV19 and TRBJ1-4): DGGITQSPKYLFRKEGQNVTLSCEQNLNHDAMYWYRQDPGQGLRLIYYSQIVNDFQKGDIAEGYSVSREKKESFPLTVTSAQKNPTAFYLCASKGTGYATNEKLFFGSGTQLSVL.

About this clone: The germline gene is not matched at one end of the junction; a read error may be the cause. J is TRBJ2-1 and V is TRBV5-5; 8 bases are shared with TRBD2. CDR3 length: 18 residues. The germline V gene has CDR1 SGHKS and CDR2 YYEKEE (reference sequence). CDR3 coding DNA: TGTGCCAGCAGGTTGGGGCCCCGCCGGGAGGGCCGGCTCAATGAGCAGTTCTTC. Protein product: CASRLGPRREGRLNEQFF.

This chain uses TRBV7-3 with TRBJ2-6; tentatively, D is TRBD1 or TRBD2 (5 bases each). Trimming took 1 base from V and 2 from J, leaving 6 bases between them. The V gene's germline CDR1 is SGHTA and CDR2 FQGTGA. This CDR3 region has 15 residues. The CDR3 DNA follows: TGTGCCAGCAGCTTAAGGGGGACTGGGGCCAACGTCCTGACTTTC. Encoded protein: CASSLRGTGANVLTF.

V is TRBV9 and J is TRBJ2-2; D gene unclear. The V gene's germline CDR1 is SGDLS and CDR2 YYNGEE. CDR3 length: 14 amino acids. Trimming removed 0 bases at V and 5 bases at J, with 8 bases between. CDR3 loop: CASSVGVETGELFF. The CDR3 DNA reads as TGTGCCAGCAGCGTAGGGGTTGAAACCGGGGAGCTGTTTTTT.

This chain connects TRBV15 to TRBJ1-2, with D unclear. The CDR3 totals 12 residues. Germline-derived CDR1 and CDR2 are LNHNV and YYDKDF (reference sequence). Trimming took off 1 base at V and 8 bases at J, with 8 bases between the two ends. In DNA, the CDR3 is TGTGCCACCAGCAGAGTAGGTGGGGGCTACACCTTC. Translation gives CATSRVGGGYTF.

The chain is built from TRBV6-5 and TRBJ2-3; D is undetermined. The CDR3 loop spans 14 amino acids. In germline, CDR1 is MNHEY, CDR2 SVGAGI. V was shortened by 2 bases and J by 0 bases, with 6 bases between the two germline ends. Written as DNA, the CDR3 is TGTGCCAGCAGTTACACATTTAGCACAGATACGCAGTATTTT. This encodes CASSYTFSTDTQYF.

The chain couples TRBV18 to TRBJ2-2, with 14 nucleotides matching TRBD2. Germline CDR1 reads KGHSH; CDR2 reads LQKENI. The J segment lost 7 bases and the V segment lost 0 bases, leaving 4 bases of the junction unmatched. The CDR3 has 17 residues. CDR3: CASSPPGLAGVSGELFF. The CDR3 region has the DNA TGTGCCAGCTCACCACCGGGACTAGCGGGAGTCAGCGGGGAGCTGTTTTTT.

DNA of the CDR3: TGTGCCAGCAGAATGACAGGGATTCAGCCCCAGCATTTT. This codes for CASRMTGIQPQHF. This chain uses TRBV6-1 with TRBJ1-5, with 7 bases fitting TRBD1. From germline, CDR1 is MNHNS and CDR2 SASEGT. V gave up 6 bases and J gave up 6 bases; unmatched junction bases: 5. The CDR3 extends over 13 amino acids.

The CDR3 spells CASSFLGGGTEAFF. DNA for the CDR3: TGTGCCAGCAGCTTTTTGGGGGGTGGCACTGAAGCTTTCTTT. This rearrangement joins TRBV28 to TRBJ1-1; D might be TRBD1 (5 bases). This CDR3 has 14 amino acids. V dropped 6 bases and J dropped 4 bases, with 15 bases sitting between them. CDR1 is MDHEN and CDR2 is SYDVKM in the germline V gene.

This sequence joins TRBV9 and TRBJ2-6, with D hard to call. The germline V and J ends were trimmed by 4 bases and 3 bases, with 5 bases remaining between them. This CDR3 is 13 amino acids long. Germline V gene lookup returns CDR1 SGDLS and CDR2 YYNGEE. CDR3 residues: CASSPNGANVLTF. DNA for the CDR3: TGTGCCAGCAGCCCGAATGGGGCCAACGTCCTGACTTTC.

The CDR3 bases are TGTGCCAGCAGCCCCGGCGCGGGAGTTGAGAATGAGCAGTTCTTC. Translating it yields CASSPGAGVENEQFF. The chain carries TRBV4-2 and TRBJ2-1, with TRBD2 identical over 7 bases. The CDR3 covers 15 residues. The germline V gene has CDR1 LGHNA and CDR2 YNFKEQ. The trim removed 4 bases at V and 7 bases at J, leaving 10 bases unmatched.

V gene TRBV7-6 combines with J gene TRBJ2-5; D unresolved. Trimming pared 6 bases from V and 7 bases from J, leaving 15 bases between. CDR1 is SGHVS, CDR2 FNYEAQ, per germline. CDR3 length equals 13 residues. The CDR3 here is CASSGVGFGTQYF. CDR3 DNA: TGTGCCAGCAGTGGGGTGGGCTTCGGGACCCAGTACTTC. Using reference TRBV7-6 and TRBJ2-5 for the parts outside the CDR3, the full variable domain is GAGVSQSPRYKVTKRGQDVALRCDPISGHVSLYWYRQALGQGPEFLTYFNYEAQQDKSGLPNDRFSAERPEGSISTLTIQRTEQRDSAMYRCASSGVGFGTQYFGPGTRLLVL.

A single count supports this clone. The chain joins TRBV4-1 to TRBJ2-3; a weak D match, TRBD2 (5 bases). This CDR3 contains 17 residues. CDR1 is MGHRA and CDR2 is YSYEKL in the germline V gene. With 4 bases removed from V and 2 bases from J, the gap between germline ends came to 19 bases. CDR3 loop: CASSRRDLAEVTDTQYF. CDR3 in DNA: TGCGCCAGCAGCCGACGAGATCTAGCCGAAGTCACAGATACGCAGTATTTT.

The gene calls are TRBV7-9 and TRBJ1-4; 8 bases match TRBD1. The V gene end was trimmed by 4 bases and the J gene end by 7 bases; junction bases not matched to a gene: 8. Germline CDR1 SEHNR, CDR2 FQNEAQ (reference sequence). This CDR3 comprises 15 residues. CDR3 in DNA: TGTGCCAGCAGCTCCCTCGACAGGGGTAGTGAAAAACTGTTTTTT. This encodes CASSSLDRGSEKLFF.

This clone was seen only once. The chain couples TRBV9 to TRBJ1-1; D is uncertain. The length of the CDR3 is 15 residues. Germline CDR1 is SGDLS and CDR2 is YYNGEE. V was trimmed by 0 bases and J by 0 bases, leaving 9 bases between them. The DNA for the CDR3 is TGTGCCAGCAGCGTAGCCCCAACCATGAACACTGAAGCTTTCTTT. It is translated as CASSVAPTMNTEAFF. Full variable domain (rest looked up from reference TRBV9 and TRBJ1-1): DSGVTQTPKHLITATGQRVTLRCSPRSGDLSVYWYQQSLDQGLQFLIQYYNGEERAKGNILERFSAQQFPDLHSELNLSSLELGDSALYFCASSVAPTMNTEAFFGQGTRLTVV.

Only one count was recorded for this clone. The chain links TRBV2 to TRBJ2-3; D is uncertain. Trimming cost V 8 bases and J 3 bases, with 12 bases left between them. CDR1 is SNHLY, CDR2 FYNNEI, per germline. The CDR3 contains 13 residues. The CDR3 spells CASLRESTDTQYF. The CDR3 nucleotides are TGTGCCAGCCTTCGCGAGAGTACAGATACGCAGTATTTT.

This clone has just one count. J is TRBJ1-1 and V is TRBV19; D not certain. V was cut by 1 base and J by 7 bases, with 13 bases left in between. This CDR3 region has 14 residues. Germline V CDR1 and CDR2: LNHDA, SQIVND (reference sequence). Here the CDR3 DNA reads TGTGCCAGTAGTATAGCCGGGGATTTTTATGAAGCTTTCTTT. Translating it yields CASSIAGDFYEAFF.

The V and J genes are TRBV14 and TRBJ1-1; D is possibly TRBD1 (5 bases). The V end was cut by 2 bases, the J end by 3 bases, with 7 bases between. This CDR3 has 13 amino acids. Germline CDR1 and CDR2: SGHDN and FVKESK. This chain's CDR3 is CASSQQGYTEAFF. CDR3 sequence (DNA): TGTGCCAGCAGCCAACAGGGTTACACTGAAGCTTTCTTT.

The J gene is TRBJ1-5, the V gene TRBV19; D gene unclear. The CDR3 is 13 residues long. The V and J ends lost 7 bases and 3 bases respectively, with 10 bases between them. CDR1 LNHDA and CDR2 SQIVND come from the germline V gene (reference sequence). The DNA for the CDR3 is TGTGCCAGTAAGGCAACGGTCAATCAGCCCCAGCATTTT. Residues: CASKATVNQPQHF.

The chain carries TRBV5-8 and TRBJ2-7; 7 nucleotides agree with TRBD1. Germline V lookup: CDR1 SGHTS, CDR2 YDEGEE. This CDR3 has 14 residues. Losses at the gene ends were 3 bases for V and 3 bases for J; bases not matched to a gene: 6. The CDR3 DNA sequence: TGTGCCAGCAGCTCTAGGGGGCCATTCTACGAGCAGTACTTC. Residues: CASSSRGPFYEQYF.